The entry that follows covers one TCR beta chain sequence. Its antigen is currently unknown. The PCR had 60 Vbeta and 13 Jbeta primers. Clones were read by immunoSEQ multiplex PCR, and TCRdb kept only the in-frame ones, dropping some. The table has under 200,000 clones, roughly 80% seen once. This entry belongs to a study of cytomegalovirus exposure and HLA in healthy donors. Study outcomes and limitations: Per a later analysis, 18,000 or so TCR beta sequences showed association with HLA alleles at 0.05 false discovery rate.

With V trimmed by 2 bases and J by 0 bases, 8 bases remained unmatched. This CDR3 region has 17 residues. CDR1 is SEHNR and CDR2 is FQNEAQ in the germline V gene (reference sequence). The sequencing sample was made of PBMCs. The sequence was collected from a woman in her forties or fifties in good health and CMV-seropositive. This chain links TRBV7-9 with TRBJ1-2; 8 bases fit TRBD1. The CDR3, as DNA: TGTGCCAGCAGCTTACAGGGGGCACCGATAGCTAACTATGGCTACACCTTC. It codes for CASSLQGAPIANYGYTF.